The clone carrying this T cell receptor beta chain was counted many times. These data originate in a study of T cells in Graves' hyperthyroidism and ophthalmopathy. Study-wide context: Before treatment of any kind, peripheral blood was taken at initial diagnosis.

Germline values: CDR1 DFQATT, CDR2 SNEGSKA (reference sequence). The CDR3 is made up of 11 amino acids. Trimming cost V 3 bases and J 3 bases, with 6 bases left between them. 10 ml of fresh peripheral blood supplied the PBMCs. Amplified regions were TCR beta CDR3 sequences from RNA transcripts. During a first-round RT-PCR of the TCR CDR3, the HTBI primer set was used. TCRdb analysed the multiplex PCR reads with MiXCR anew, one entry per CDR3 protein. The sample records roughly 240,000 distinct CDR3 sequences, roughly 15% being singletons. Source material: blood. The rearrangement uses TRBV20-1 and TRBJ2-7; no reliable D call. The receptor comes from a woman between 18 and 30 years old with Graves' ophthalmopathy. In DNA, the CDR3 is TGCAGTGCTAGGGGCTACTACGAGCAGTACTTC. Translating gives CSARGYYEQYF.